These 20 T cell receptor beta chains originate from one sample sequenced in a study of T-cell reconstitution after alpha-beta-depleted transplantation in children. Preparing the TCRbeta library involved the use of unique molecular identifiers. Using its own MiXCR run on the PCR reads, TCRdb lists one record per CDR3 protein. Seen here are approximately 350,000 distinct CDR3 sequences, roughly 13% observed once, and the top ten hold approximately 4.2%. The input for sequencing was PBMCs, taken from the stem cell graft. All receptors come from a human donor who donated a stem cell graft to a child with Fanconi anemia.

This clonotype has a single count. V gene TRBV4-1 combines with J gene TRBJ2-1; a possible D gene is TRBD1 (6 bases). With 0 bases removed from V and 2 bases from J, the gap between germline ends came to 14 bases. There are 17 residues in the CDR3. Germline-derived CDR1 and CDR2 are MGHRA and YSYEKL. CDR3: CASSQEVVGTTYNEQFF. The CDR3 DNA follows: TGCGCCAGCAGCCAAGAGGTCGTCGGGACAACCTACAATGAGCAGTTCTTC.

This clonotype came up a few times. The CDR3 sequence: CSARSPAGWGTQYF. The CDR3 coding sequence is TGCAGTGCTAGGAGCCCAGCGGGTTGGGGGACCCAGTACTTC. J is TRBJ2-5 and V is TRBV20-1; maybe TRBD2 (6 bases). Germline loops: CDR1 DFQATT, CDR2 SNEGSKA (reference sequence). V lost 3 bases and J lost 7, with 18 bases in between. The CDR3 has 14 residues.

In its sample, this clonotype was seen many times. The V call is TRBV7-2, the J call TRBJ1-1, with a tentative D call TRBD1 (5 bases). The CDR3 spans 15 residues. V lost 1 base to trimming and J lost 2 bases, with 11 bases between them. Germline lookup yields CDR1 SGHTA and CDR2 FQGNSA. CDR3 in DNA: TGTGCCAGCAGCTTAGGGGGCCAGGGCAACACTGAAGCTTTCTTT. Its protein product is CASSLGGQGNTEAFF.

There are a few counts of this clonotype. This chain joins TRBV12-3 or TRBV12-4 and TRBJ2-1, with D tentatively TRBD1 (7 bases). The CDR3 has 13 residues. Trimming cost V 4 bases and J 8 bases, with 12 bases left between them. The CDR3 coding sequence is TGTGCCAGCAGTTGGAGGGACAGCTATGAGCAGTTCTTC. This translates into CASSWRDSYEQFF.

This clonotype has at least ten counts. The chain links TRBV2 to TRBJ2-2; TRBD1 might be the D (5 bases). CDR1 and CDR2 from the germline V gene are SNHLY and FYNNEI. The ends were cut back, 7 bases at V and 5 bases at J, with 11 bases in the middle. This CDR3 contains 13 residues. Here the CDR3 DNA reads TGTGCCAGCACCAGACAGTTGACCGGGGAGCTGTTTTTT. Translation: CASTRQLTGELFF.

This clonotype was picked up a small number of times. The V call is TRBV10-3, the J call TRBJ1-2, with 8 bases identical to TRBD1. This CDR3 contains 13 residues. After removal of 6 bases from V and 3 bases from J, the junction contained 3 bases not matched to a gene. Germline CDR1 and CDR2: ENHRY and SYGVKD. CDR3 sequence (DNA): TGTGCCATCAGCACAGGGGGTCACTATGGCTACACCTTC. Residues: CAISTGGHYGYTF.

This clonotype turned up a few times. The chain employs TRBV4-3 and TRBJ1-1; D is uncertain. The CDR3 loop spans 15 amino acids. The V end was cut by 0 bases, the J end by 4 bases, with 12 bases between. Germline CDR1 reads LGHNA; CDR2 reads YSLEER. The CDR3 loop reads CASSQDPNYPTEAFF. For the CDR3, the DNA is TGCGCCAGCAGCCAAGATCCGAACTATCCCACTGAAGCTTTCTTT.

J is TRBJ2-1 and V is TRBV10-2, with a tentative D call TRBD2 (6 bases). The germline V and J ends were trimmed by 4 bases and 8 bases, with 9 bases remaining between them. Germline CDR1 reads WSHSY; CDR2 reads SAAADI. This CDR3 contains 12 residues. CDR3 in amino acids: CASSATGDEQFF. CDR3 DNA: TGCGCCAGCAGTGCTACGGGGGATGAGCAGTTCTTC.

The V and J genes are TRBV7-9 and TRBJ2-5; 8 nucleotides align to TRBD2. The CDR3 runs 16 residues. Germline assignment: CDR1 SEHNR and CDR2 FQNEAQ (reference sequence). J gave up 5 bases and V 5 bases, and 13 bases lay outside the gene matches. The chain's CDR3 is CASSNSGSGMRETQYF. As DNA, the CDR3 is TGTGCCAGCAGCAACAGTGGTAGCGGGATGAGGGAGACCCAGTACTTC.

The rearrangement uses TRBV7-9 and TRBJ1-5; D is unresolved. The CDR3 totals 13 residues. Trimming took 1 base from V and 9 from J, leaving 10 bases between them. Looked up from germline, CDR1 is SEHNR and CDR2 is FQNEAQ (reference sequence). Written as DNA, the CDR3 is TGTGCCAGCAGCTTAGACCAAACGTGGCCCCAGCATTTT. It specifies CASSLDQTWPQHF.

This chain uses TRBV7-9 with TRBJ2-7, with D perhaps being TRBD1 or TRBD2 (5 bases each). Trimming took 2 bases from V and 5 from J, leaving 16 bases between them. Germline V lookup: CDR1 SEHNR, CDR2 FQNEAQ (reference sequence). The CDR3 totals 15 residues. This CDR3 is CASSLSLGRDHEQYF. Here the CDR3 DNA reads TGTGCCAGCAGCTTAAGTTTAGGCAGGGACCACGAGCAGTACTTC.

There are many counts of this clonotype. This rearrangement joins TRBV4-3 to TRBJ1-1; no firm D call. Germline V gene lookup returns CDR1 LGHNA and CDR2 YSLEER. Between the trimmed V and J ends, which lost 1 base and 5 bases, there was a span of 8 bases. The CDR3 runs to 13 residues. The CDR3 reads CASSQVGRTEAFF. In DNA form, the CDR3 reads TGCGCCAGCAGCCAAGTTGGAAGGACTGAAGCTTTCTTT.

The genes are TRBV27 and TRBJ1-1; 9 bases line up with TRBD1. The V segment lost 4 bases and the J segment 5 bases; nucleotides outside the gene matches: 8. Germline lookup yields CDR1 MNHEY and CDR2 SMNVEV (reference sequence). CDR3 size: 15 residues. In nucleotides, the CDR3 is TGTGCCAGCAGTTCCTCCGGGACAGGGTGGACTGAAGCTTTCTTT. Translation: CASSSSGTGWTEAFF.

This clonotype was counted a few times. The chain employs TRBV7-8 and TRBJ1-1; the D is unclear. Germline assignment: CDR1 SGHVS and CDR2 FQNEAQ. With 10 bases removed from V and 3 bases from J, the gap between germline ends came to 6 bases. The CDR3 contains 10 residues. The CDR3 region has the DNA TGTGCCACCTTTGACACTGAAGCTTTCTTT. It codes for CATFDTEAFF.

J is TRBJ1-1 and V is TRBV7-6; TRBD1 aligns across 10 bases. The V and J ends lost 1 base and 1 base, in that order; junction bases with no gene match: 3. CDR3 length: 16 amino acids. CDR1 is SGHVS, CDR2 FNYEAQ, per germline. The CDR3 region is CASSLGTGGTNTEAFF. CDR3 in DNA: TGTGCCAGCAGCTTAGGGACAGGGGGGACGAACACTGAAGCTTTCTTT.

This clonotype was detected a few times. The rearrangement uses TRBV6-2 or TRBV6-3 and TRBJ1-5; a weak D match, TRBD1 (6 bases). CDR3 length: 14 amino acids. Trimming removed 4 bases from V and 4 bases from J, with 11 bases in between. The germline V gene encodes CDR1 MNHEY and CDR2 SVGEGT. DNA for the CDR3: TGTGCCAGCAGTTTGGGACATTGGAATCAGCCCCAGCATTTT. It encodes CASSLGHWNQPQHF.

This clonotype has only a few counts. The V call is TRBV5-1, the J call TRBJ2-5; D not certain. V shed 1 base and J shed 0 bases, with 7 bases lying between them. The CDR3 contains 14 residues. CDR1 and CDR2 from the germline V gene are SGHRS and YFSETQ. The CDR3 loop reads CASSLIPYQETQYF. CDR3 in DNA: TGCGCCAGCAGCTTGATCCCGTACCAAGAGACCCAGTACTTC.

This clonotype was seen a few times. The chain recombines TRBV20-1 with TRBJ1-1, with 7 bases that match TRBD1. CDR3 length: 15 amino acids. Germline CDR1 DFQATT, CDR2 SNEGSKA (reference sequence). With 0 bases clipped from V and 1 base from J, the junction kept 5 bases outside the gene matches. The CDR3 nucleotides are TGCAGTGCTAGAGACCTATACAGGGGGAACACTGAAGCTTTCTTT. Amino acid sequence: CSARDLYRGNTEAFF.

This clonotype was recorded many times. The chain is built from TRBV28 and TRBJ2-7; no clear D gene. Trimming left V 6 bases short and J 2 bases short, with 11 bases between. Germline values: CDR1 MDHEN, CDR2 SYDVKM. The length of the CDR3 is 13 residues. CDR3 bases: TGTGCCAGCAGGGGATCTGGACCCTACGAGCAGTACGTC. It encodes CASRGSGPYEQYV.

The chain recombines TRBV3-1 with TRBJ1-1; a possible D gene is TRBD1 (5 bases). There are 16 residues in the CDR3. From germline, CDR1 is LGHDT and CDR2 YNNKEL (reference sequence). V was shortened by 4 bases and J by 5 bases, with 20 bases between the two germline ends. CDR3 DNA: TGTGCCAGCAGCCCAATCAGGGCAGGCGGGTTGACTGAAGCTTTCTTT. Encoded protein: CASSPIRAGGLTEAFF.